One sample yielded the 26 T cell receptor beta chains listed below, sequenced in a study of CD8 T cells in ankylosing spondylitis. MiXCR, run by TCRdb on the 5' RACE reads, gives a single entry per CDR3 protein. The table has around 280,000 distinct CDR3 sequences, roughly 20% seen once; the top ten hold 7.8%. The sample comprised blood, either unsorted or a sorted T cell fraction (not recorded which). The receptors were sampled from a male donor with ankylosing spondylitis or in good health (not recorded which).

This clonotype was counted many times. The CDR3 nucleotides are TGTGCCAGCAGTTTATGGGCGACGATGAACACTGAAGCTTTCTTT. Its protein is CASSLWATMNTEAFF. The rearrangement links TRBV27 to TRBJ1-1; D remains unclear. The CDR3 contains 15 residues. Germline lookup yields CDR1 MNHEY and CDR2 SMNVEV (reference sequence). The V gene lost 1 base and the J gene lost 0 bases, with 9 bases spanning the gap.

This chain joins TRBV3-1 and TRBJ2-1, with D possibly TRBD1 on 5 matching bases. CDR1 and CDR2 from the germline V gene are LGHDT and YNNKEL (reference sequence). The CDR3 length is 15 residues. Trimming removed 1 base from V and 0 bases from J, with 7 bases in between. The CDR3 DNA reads TGTGCCAGCAGCCAAGTGGACAACTCCTACAATGAGCAGTTCTTC. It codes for CASSQVDNSYNEQFF.

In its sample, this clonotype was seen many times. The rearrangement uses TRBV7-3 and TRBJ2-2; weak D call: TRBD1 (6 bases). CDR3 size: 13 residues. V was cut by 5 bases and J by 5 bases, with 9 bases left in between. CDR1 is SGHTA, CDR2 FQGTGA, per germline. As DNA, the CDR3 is TGTGCCAGCAGCCAACAGGGAACCGGGGAGCTGTTTTTT. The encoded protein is CASSQQGTGELFF. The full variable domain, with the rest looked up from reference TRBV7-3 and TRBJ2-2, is GAGVSQTPSNKVTEKGKYVELRCDPISGHTALYWYRQSLGQGPEFLIYFQGTGAADDSGLPNDRFFAVRPEGSVSTLKIQRTERGDSAVYLCASSQQGTGELFFGEGSRLTVL.

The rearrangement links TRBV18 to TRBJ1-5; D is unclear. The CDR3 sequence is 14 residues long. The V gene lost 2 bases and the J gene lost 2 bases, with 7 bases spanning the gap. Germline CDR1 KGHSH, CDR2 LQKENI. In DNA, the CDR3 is TGTGCCAGCTCACCAGGGAACGGCAATCAGCCCCAGCATTTT. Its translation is CASSPGNGNQPQHF. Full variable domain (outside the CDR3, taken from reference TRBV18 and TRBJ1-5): NAGVMQNPRHLVRRRGQEARLRCSPMKGHSHVYWYRQLPEEGLKFMVYLQKENIIDESGMPKERFSAEFPKEGPSILRIQQVVRGDSAAYFCASSPGNGNQPQHFGDGTRLSIL.

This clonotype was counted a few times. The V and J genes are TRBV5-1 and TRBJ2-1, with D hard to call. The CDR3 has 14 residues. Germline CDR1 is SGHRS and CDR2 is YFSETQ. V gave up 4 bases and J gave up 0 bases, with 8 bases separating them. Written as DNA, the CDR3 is TGCGCCAGCAGCGCGGATAGCTCCTACAATGAGCAGTTCTTC. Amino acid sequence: CASSADSSYNEQFF. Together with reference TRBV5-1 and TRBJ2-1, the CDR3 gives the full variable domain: KAGVTQTPRYLIKTRGQQVTLSCSPISGHRSVSWYQQTPGQGLQFLFEYFSETQRNKGNFPGRFSGRQFSNSRSEMNVSTLELGDSALYLCASSADSSYNEQFFGPGTRLTVL.

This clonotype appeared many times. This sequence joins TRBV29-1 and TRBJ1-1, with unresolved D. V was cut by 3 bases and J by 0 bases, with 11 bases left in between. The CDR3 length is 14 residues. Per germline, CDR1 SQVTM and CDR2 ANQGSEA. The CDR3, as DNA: TGCAGCGTTGATAGGCAAATATTGAACACTGAAGCTTTCTTT. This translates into CSVDRQILNTEAFF.

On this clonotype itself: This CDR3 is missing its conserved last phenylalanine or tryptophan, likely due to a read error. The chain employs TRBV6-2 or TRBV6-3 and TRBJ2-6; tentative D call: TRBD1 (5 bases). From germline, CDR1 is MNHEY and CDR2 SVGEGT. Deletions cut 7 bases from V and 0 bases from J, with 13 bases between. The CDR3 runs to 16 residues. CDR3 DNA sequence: TGTGCCAGCACAGCTTCAGGGATCTCTGGGGCCAACGTCCTGACTCTC. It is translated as CASTASGISGANVLTL.

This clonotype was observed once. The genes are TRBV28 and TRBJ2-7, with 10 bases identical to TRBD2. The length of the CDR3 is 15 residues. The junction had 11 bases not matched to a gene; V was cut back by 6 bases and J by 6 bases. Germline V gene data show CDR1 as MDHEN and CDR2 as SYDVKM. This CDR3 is CASSRRTSGLTEQYV. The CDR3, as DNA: TGTGCCAGCAGCCGCAGGACTAGCGGACTCACCGAGCAGTACGTC.

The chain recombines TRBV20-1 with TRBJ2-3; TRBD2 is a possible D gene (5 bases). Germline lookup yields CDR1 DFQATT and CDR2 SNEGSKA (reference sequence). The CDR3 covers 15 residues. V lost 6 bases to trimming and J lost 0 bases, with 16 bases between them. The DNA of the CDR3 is TGCAGTGCCCCCAATCGAAGGACTAGCACAGATACGCAGTATTTT. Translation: CSAPNRRTSTDTQYF.

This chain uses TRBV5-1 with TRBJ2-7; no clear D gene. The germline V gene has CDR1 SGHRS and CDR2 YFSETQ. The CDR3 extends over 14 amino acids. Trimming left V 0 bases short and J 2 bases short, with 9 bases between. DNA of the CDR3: TGCGCCAGCAGCTTGGAGGGCAGAGCCTACGAGCAGTACGTC. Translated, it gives CASSLEGRAYEQYV.

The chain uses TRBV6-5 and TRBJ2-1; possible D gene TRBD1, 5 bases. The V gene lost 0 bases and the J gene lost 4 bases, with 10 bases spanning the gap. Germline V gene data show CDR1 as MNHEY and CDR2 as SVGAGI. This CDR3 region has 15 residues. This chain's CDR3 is CASSYSAGSYNEQFF. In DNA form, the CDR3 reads TGTGCCAGCAGTTACTCGGCAGGGTCGTACAATGAGCAGTTCTTC.

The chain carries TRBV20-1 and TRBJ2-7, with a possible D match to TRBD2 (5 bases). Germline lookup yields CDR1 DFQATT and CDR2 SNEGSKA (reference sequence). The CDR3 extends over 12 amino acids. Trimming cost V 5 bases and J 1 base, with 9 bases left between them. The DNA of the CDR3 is TGCAGTGCTTGGACTGGATCCTACGAGCAGTACGTC. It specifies CSAWTGSYEQYV.

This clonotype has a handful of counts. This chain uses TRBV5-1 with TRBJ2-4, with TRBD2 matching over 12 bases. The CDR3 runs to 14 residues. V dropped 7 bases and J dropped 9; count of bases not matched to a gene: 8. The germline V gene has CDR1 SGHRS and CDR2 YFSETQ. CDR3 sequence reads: CASAGTSGSPIQYF. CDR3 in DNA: TGCGCCAGCGCCGGGACTAGCGGGTCGCCCATTCAGTACTTC.

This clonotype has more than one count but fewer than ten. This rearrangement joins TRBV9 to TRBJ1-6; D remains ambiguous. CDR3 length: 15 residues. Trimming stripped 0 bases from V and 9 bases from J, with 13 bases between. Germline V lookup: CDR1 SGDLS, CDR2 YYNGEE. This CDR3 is CASSVGVLSVSPLHF. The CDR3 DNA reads TGTGCCAGCAGCGTAGGGGTCCTTTCGGTTTCACCCCTCCACTTT.

The CDR3 is CASSYSSGRVGQPQHF. The DNA of the CDR3 is TGTGCCAGCAGTTACTCGAGTGGCAGGGTCGGTCAGCCCCAGCATTTT. V and J are TRBV6-5 and TRBJ1-5; the D gene is possibly TRBD1 (5 bases). CDR1 and CDR2 (germline): MNHEY, SVGAGI. The CDR3 contains 16 residues. V was shortened by 0 bases and J by 6 bases, with 15 bases between the two germline ends.

The DNA for the CDR3 is TGCAGATGCCGTCAGGGTAGCGGGAAAGAGACCCAGTACTTC. Translation gives CRCRQGSGKETQYF. The chain employs TRBV29-1 and TRBJ2-5, with TRBD2 matching 8 bases. In germline, CDR1 is SQVTM, CDR2 ANQGSEA. There are 14 residues in the CDR3.

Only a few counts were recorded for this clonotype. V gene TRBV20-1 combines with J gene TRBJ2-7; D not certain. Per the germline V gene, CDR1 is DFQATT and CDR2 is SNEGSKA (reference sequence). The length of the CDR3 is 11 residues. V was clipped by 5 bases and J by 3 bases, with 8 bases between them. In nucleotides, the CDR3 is TGCAGTGCTTCCCACGACTACGAGCAGTACGTC. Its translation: CSASHDYEQYV.

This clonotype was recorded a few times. CDR3 sequence (DNA): TGTGCCAGCAGTTCAGGGTTTAAGGAGCCCCAGCATTTT. Residues: CASSSGFKEPQHF. This chain links TRBV12-3 or TRBV12-4 with TRBJ1-5; D is possibly TRBD1 (5 bases). This CDR3 has 13 residues. Between the trimmed V and J ends, which lost 4 bases and 8 bases, there was a span of 12 bases.

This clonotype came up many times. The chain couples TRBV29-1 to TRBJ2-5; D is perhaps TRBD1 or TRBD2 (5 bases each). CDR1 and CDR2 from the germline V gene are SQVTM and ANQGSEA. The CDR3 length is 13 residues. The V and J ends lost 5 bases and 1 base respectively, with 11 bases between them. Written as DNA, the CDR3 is TGCAGCGTTCGGGGCCGGGGCCAAGAGACCCAGTACTTC. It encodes CSVRGRGQETQYF.

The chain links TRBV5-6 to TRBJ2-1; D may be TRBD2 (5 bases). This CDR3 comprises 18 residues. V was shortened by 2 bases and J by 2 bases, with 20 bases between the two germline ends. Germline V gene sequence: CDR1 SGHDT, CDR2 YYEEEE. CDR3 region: CASSFIRGMGGPYNEQFF. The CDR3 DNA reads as TGTGCCAGCAGCTTTATCCGAGGGATGGGCGGGCCCTACAATGAGCAGTTCTTC.

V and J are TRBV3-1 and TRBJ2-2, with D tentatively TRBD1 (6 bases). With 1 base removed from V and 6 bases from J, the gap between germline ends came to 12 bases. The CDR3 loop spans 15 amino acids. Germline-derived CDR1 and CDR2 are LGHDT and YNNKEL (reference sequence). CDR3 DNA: TGTGCCAGCAGCCAAGTTACAGGGCGCGCCGGGGAGCTGTTTTTT. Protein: CASSQVTGRAGELFF.

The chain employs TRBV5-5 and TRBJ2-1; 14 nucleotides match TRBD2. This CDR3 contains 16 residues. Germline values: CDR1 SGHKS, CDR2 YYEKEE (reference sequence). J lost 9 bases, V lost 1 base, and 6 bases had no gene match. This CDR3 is CASSLIGLAGGSEQFF. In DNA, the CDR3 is TGTGCCAGCAGCTTGATTGGACTAGCGGGGGGAAGTGAGCAGTTCTTC.

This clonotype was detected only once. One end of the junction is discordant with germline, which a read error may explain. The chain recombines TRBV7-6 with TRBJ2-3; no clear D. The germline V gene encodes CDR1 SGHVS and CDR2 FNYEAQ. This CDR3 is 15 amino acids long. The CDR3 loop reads CGSSSTHVGTDTQYF. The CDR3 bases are TGTGGCAGCAGCTCCACACACGTGGGGACAGATACGCAGTATTTT.

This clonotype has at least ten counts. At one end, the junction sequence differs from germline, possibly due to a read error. In nucleotides, the CDR3 is TGCAGCGCTAGGGGGGGCACTGAAGCTTTCTTT. The encoded protein is CSARGGTEAFF. The chain recombines TRBV20-1 with TRBJ1-1; tentative D call: TRBD1 (6 bases). Per the germline V gene, CDR1 is DFQATT and CDR2 is SNEGSKA (reference sequence). CDR3 length: 11 amino acids.

The CDR3 is CATSERQGKHEQYV. The CDR3 nucleotides read TGTGCCACCAGCGAAAGACAGGGGAAACACGAGCAGTACGTC. This chain uses TRBV15 with TRBJ2-7; TRBD1 matches at 8 bases. V shed 5 bases, J shed 5 bases, and the junction held 8 bases outside the gene matches. Germline V gene sequence: CDR1 LNHNV, CDR2 YYDKDF (reference sequence). There are 14 residues in the CDR3.

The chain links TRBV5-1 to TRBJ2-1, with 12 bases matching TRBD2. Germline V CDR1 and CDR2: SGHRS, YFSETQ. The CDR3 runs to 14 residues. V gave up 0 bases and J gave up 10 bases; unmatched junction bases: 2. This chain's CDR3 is CASSLDLAGGEQFF. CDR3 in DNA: TGCGCCAGCAGCTTGGATCTAGCGGGGGGGGAGCAGTTCTTC.